The clone carrying this TCR beta chain turned up a few times. The target antigen is unknown. Method: immunoSEQ multiplex PCR; TCRdb's copy keeps in-frame clones and lacks some. The sample holds more than 55,000 clones, 70% to 85% seen once. This sample was included in a study of a mutant IDH1 vaccine in newly diagnosed glioma. Across the whole study: The study started vaccination 4-6 weeks after radiotherapy alone, or with temozolomide cycles. Treated patients showed a male proportion of approximately 62%, a female proportion of around 38%, and a mean age of approximately 40 years.

Time point described: week 5, during vaccination. With topical imiquimod, each dose of the vaccine consisted of 300 ug of mutant IDH1 20-mer peptide. This TCR was recovered from a woman under 30 with glioma. Some clones in this sample may be carry-over from other donors' samples. The specimen was PBMCs, collected from a glioma patient whose treatment included an IDH1 peptide vaccine.

CDR3 amino acids: CASSESGGHTEAFF. The CDR3 DNA reads as TGCGCCAGCAGTGAGTCAGGGGGCCACACTGAAGCTTTCTTT. The chain couples TRBV10-1 to TRBJ1-1, with 7 bases lining up with TRBD1. Germline CDR1 reads WNHNN; CDR2 reads SYGVQD (reference sequence). The CDR3 contains 14 residues. Germline trimming cut 0 bases from V and 3 bases from J; bases unmatched to any gene: 1.